These 13 T cell receptor beta chains were all obtained from the same sample, sequenced in a study of T cell repertoires in cytomegalovirus infection. No antigen has been identified for these receptors. Each CDR3 protein is one row after TCRdb ran MiXCR on the reads. The table includes approximately 56,000 distinct CDR3 sequences, roughly a fifth detected once. The sequencing used CD8+ T cells from cultured PBMCs, collected from culture after CMV antigen stimulation. Receptors were obtained from a human donor in good health (CMV status not recorded). Some clones in this sample may be carry-over from other donors' samples.

This clonotype has more than one count but fewer than ten. The CDR3 region is CASSLAAGEAFF. The CDR3 coding sequence is TGTGCCAGCAGCTTAGCCGCTGGTGAAGCTTTCTTT. J is TRBJ1-1 and V is TRBV7-9, with no clear D. Trimming took 0 bases from V and 7 from J, leaving 6 bases between them. The germline CDR1 and CDR2 sequences are SEHNR and FQNEAQ (reference sequence). The CDR3 length is 12 residues.

The J gene is TRBJ2-1, the V gene TRBV7-9; 12 bases are shared with TRBD2. From germline, CDR1 is SEHNR and CDR2 FQNEAQ (reference sequence). The CDR3 runs 14 residues. The V segment lost 1 base and the J segment 13 bases; nucleotides outside the gene matches: 5. The CDR3 DNA follows: TGTGCCAGCAGCTTAGAACTAGCGGGGGGAAAACAGTTCTTC. Translated, it gives CASSLELAGGKQFF.

CDR3 DNA sequence: TGTGCCAGCAGCCTAGGACTAGGGGAGACCCAGTACTTC. This encodes CASSLGLGETQYF. V gene TRBV5-5 combines with J gene TRBJ2-5; 7 bases fit TRBD2. The CDR3 covers 13 residues. The V segment lost 4 bases and the J segment 5 bases; nucleotides outside the gene matches: 5. CDR1 SGHKS and CDR2 YYEKEE come from the germline V gene (reference sequence).

The table lists this clonotype with many counts. The gene calls are TRBV7-8 and TRBJ1-1; TRBD1 might be the D (6 bases). The CDR3 is made up of 12 amino acids. The V end lost 6 bases, the J end lost 5 bases, and 10 bases lay between the germline ends. CDR1 and CDR2 from the germline V gene are SGHVS and FQNEAQ. CDR3 residues: CASSGGRTEAFF. The CDR3 DNA reads TGTGCCAGCAGTGGGGGGCGAACTGAAGCTTTCTTT.

Note on this clonotype: The junction does not match germline at one end; this may be a read error. J is TRBJ1-5 and V is TRBV10-2; no reliable D call. The CDR3 length is 13 residues. CDR1 WSHSY and CDR2 SAAADI come from the germline V gene. In DNA, the CDR3 is TGCGCCAGCAGTGACAGTCAAGGTCAGCCCCAACATTTT. Its protein is CASSDSQGQPQHF.

This clonotype was observed a few times. The chain joins TRBV7-9 to TRBJ2-1; 8 bases fit TRBD1. This CDR3 has 15 residues. Looked up from germline, CDR1 is SEHNR and CDR2 is FQNEAQ (reference sequence). V lost 4 bases to trimming and J lost 8 bases; unmatched junction nucleotides: 10. The CDR3 sequence is CASSSPGQAFDEQFF. In DNA form, the CDR3 reads TGTGCCAGCAGCTCACCGGGACAGGCTTTCGATGAGCAGTTCTTC.

Of note for this clonotype: A much larger clonotype is one base distant, so this may be a read error. This chain joins TRBV7-6 and TRBJ2-1; D unclear. Trimming removed 3 bases at V and 8 bases at J, with 14 bases between. Per germline, CDR1 SGHVS and CDR2 FNYEAQ. The CDR3 sequence is 14 residues long. The CDR3 DNA follows: TGTGCCAGCAGCTTGGCCTGGCCTCAACATGAGCAGTTCTTC. This encodes CASSLAWPQHEQFF.

The chain combines TRBV6-2 or TRBV6-3 with TRBJ2-3; weak D call: TRBD2 (6 bases). The germline V and J ends were trimmed by 4 bases and 2 bases, with 10 bases remaining between them. There are 14 residues in the CDR3. Germline CDR1 and CDR2: MNHEY and SVGEGT. As DNA, the CDR3 is TGTGCCAGCAGTTGGAGGGGATTCACAGATACGCAGTATTTT. Its translation: CASSWRGFTDTQYF.

In this sample, this clonotype turned up a few times. The V and J genes are TRBV6-2 or TRBV6-3 and TRBJ2-7; D uncertain. V was pared by 4 bases and J by 2 bases, with 12 bases between. Germline V lookup: CDR1 MNHEY, CDR2 SVGEGT. The CDR3 contains 14 residues. The DNA for the CDR3 is TGTGCCAGCAGTTTCCGCGTGCGGCCCTACGAGCAGTACTTC. Translation: CASSFRVRPYEQYF.

The gene calls are TRBV4-1 and TRBJ1-2; no firm D call. The V gene's germline CDR1 is MGHRA and CDR2 YSYEKL. V lost 0 bases and J lost 8, with 16 bases in between. CDR3 length: 15 residues. The CDR3 reads CASSQDRYSRAGYTF. As DNA, the CDR3 is TGCGCCAGCAGCCAAGACCGTTATTCTCGGGCGGGCTACACCTTC.

V usage is TRBV4-1 and J usage is TRBJ1-1; TRBD1 agrees at 7 bases. V shed 3 bases, J shed 7 bases, and the junction held 5 bases outside the gene matches. The CDR3 spans 13 residues. Germline CDR1 and CDR2: MGHRA and YSYEKL. The CDR3 is CASSHQRQGEAFF. The CDR3 nucleotides are TGCGCCAGCAGCCACCAGAGACAGGGTGAAGCTTTCTTT.

The chain couples TRBV11-1 to TRBJ2-7; the D call may be TRBD1 or TRBD2 (5 bases each). The V gene's germline CDR1 is SGHAT and CDR2 FQDESV (reference sequence). Trimming cost V 5 bases and J 1 base, with 12 bases left between them. The CDR3 consists of 14 residues. The CDR3 DNA follows: TGTGCCAGCAGCCCCCGGGACGGGTCCTACGAGCAGTACTTC. It is translated as CASSPRDGSYEQYF.

The chain carries TRBV6-1 and TRBJ1-5, with D possibly matching TRBD1 (6 bases). CDR1 is MNHNS and CDR2 is SASEGT in the germline V gene. This CDR3 has 19 residues. V lost 6 bases and J lost 0, with 24 bases in between. The CDR3 reads CASSHLKGQKYPSNQPQHF. CDR3 nucleotide sequence: TGTGCCAGCAGCCACTTAAAAGGACAGAAATACCCTAGCAATCAGCCCCAGCATTTT.